This T cell receptor (beta chain) was profiled in a study of blood T cells in healthy people across ages (dated by TCRdb to the mid-2010s). About the investigation overall: Template switching captured roughly one uniquely barcoded TCR beta cDNA molecule per two T cells in model experiments. Two additional independent replicas of 1 million unique cDNA reads from the same blood draw were analyzed for two donors (one aged 18 to 30 and one aged 80 or older). The study measured age-related changes in TCR beta repertoire diversity using deep sequencing normalized with unique cDNA molecular identifiers. Four age groups were formed from the donors: young (average 16 years), middle-aged (around 40), aged (about 62) and long-lived (approximately 78). Paper-wide results and their limitations: Compared with the aged group, the long-lived group had more naive CD4+ T cells, fewer expanded clones and increased TCR diversity, a pattern suggesting age selection. Because profiling used bulk unsorted PBMCs, naive and antigen-experienced compartments could not be compared conclusively. Because the CMV infection status of the donors was unknown, age-related changes in expanded clonotypes may potentially have been confounded. As age increased, observed TCR beta diversity per million T cells dropped in a roughly linear way, and a significant reduction was already evident by age 40. Estimates of total diversity based on one million sequenced T cells were regarded as lower bounds and as underestimates. There was a strong correlation between observed TCR beta diversity and the percentage of naive T cells measured by flow cytometry.

Systemically healthy Caucasian individuals from Russia, about 38 in total and aged roughly 6 to 95 years, were included as donors. Around 10 milliliters of peripheral blood were collected from each donor into EDTA-treated Vacutainer tubes. Ficoll-Paque density-gradient centrifugation was used to isolate PBMCs, with at least 6 million per sample. Total RNA, at least 5 micrograms per sample, was extracted from PBMCs with Trizol reagent. For every donor, flow cytometry on a PBMC aliquot measured the percentage of naive CD45RAhigh/CD27high T cells. Library method: 5' RACE. This sample was sequenced with an Illumina HiSeq 2500. A second PCR of roughly 6 to 12 cycles was performed with a sample-barcoded 5' primer and a J-beta primer mix. A unique molecular identifier was introduced onto each TCR beta cDNA molecule by a template-switch 5' adaptor carrying 12 random nucleotides. Each sample yielded at least 3 million CDR3-containing paired-end reads. First-strand cDNA synthesis was performed from all RNA using the Mint cDNA synthesis kit, with priming by a TRBC-specific oligonucleotide. After uracil-DNA glycosylase treatment, a first 18-cycle PCR used universal primers M1SS and BC2_uni_R on all cDNA. Processing in the source paper ran as follows. Each sample was normalized by randomly selecting 1 million high-quality reads, each carrying a distinct molecular identifier. Instead of being binned into consensus sequences, reads that shared molecular identifiers were thrown out. MiTCR, with a Q25 quality threshold and the strictest error-elimination algorithm, was used for CDR3 identification, clonotype clustering and error correction. Lower-bound total TCR beta diversity was estimated with a nonparametric unseen species model using Euler transformation. In-frame beta chains were kept once TCRdb had trimmed the public reads at Q25 with fastp and called clones with MiXCR. Identical CDR3 protein sequences are pooled into one entry, listed with their most common genes and DNA. The V and J calls reflect TCRdb's pipeline rather than the authors' work. The sample table shows 750,000 to 850,000 distinct CDR3 sequences, and around a quarter are seen once. The ten largest make up around 3.6% of the sample.

The CDR3, from cysteine to phenylalanine, totals 13 residues. Left in the record is the CDR3 DNA by itself, 39 bases read in frame from the first base. The germline V gene (reference sequence) sets CDR1 to DFQATT and CDR2 to SNEGSKA. Remarks on this clonotype: Its antigen is unknown. Per-base quality was not reported, and no clone a single base away is much larger than it.

These data are also associated with another study on T cells of mothers and their children. In that second paper, the authors write: Nine systemically healthy Caucasian individuals, comprising three mothers and their six children, were included as donors. cDNA synthesis consumed the entire amount of extracted RNA, loaded at approximately 1.4 ug RNA in each 15 ul reaction. Sample barcodes and 2-4 random nucleotides were added via the M1S primer in the second PCR. Over 9 million TCR beta CDR3 reads came from each mother, compared with roughly 2.8 million reads from each child. Thymic selection similarly shapes TCR recombination output in related and unrelated pairs, with minor effect from inherited differences. Normalized repertoire overlap was always slightly but never significantly higher in related than unrelated mother-child pairs. With a sensitivity of approximately 100 clones per million clonotypes, no persistent microchimeric T cell clones were detected. Deep NGS was used in the study to compare the TCR beta repertoires of mothers and children and to look for features that separate related mother-child pairs from unrelated individuals. On average, the children were roughly 11 +/- 4 years old, while the mothers were approximately 40 +/- 4 years old. After adapter ligation was performed with NEBNext reagents, the libraries were sequenced on an Illumina HiSeq 2000 with 100+100 nt paired-end reads. To prevent cross-contamination, the mother and child libraries were prepared one month apart and sequenced in separate runs. For each donor, between roughly 450,000 and 2,300,000 distinct TCR beta clonotypes were identified. Naive TCR beta clonotypes were estimated from low-frequency clonotypes matched to each donor's FACS-determined naive share, without sorting.

What was sequenced was blood. The origin of this receptor is a boy younger than 18 in good health. The sequence joins TRBV20-1 to TRBJ2-1; TRBD1 matches 7 bases in the middle. The nucleotides read TGCAGCCCTACAGGGGCCATTAGAAATGAGCAGTTCTTC. This is translated as CSPTGAIRNEQFF.